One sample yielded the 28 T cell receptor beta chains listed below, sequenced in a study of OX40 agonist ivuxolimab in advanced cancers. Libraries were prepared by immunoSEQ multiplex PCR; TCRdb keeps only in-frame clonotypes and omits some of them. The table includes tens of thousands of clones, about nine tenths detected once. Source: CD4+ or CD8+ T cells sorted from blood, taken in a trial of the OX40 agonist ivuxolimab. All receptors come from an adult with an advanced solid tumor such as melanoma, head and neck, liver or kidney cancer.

The CDR3, as DNA: TGTGCCAGCAGCGAAAATACAGTTCCCGAGCAGTACTTC. Protein sequence: CASSENTVPEQYF. This chain joins TRBV5-6 and TRBJ2-7; no clear D gene. The CDR3 runs 13 residues. The V end was cut by 4 bases, the J end by 6 bases, with 14 bases between. CDR1 SGHDT and CDR2 YYEEEE come from the germline V gene.

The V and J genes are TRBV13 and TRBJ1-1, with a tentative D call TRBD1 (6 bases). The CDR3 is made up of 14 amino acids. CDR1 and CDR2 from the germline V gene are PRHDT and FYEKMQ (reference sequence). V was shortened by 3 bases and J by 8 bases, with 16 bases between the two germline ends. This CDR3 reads CASSLVEEGTEAFF. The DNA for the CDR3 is TGTGCCAGCAGCTTGGTTGAGGAAGGGACAGAAGCTTTCTTT.

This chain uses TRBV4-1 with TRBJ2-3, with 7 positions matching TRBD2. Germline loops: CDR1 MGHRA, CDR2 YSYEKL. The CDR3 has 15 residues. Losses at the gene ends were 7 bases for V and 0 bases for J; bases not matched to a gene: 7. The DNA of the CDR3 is TGCGCCAGCACCCTAGCGGCAACTAGCACAGATACGCAGTATTTT. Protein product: CASTLAATSTDTQYF.

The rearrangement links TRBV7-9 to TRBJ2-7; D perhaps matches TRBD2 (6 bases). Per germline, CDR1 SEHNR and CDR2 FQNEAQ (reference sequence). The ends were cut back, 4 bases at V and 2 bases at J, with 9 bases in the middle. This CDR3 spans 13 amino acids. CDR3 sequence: CASSSGLPYEQYF. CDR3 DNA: TGTGCCAGCAGCTCGGGACTGCCCTACGAGCAGTACTTC.

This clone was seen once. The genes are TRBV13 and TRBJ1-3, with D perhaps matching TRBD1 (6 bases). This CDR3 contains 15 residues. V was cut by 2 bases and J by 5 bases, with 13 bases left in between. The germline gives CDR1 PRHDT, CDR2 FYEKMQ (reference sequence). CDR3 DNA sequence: TGTGCCAGCAGCTTATTGGCCAGGGGCAGAAACACCATATATTTT. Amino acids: CASSLLARGRNTIYF.

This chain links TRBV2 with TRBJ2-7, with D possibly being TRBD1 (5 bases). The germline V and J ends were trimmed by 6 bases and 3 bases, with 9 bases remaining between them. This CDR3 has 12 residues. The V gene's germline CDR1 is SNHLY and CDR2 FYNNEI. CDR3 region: CASRTGFYEQYF. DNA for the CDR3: TGTGCCAGCAGAACAGGATTCTACGAGCAGTACTTC.

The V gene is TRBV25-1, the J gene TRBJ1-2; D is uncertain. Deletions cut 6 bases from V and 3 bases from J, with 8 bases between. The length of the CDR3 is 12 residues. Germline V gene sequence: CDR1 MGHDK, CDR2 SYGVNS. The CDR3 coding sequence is TGTGCCAGCAGGGGCTCGGACTATGGCTACACCTTC. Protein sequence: CASRGSDYGYTF.

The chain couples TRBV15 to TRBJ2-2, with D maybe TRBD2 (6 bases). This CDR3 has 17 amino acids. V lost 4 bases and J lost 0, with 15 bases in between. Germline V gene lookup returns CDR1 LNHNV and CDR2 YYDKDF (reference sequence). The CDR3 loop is CATSNTMGLPNTGELFF. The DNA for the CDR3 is TGTGCCACCAGCAACACGATGGGACTGCCGAACACCGGGGAGCTGTTTTTT.

The CDR3 nucleotides are TGTGCCAGCAGCTCGGGACTAGAGTCTTTCGATGAGCAGTTCTTC. This gives the protein CASSSGLESFDEQFF. The gene calls are TRBV7-9 and TRBJ2-1; 8 nucleotides match TRBD2. V dropped 4 bases and J dropped 8; count of bases not matched to a gene: 10. The CDR3 is 15 residues long. In germline, CDR1 is SEHNR, CDR2 FQNEAQ (reference sequence).

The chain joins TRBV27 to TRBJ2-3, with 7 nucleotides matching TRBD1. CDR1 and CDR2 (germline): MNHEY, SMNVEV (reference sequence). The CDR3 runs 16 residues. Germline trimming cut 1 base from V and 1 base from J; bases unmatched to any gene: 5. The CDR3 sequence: CASSLWRQGGTDTQYF. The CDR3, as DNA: TGTGCCAGCAGTTTATGGAGACAGGGAGGCACAGATACGCAGTATTTT.

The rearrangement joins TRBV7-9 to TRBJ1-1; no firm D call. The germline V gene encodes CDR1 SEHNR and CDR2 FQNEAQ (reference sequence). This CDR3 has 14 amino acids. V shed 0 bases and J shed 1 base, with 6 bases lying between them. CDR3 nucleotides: TGTGCCAGCAGCTTAGCGAGCAGGAACACTGAAGCTTTCTTT. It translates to CASSLASRNTEAFF.

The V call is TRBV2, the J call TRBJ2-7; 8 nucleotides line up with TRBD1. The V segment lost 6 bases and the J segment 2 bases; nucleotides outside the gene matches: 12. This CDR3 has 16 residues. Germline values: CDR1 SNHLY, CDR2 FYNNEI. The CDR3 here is CASSGTPGGITYEQYF. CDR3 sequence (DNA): TGTGCCAGCAGCGGCACTCCAGGGGGCATCACCTACGAGCAGTACTTC.

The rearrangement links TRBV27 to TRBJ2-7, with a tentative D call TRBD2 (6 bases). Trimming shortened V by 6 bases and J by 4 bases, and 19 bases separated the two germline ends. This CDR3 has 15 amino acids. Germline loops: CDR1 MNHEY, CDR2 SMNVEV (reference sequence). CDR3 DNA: TGTGCCAGCAGCCGAAAAGGACTATCCCCATACGAGCAGTACTTC. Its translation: CASSRKGLSPYEQYF.

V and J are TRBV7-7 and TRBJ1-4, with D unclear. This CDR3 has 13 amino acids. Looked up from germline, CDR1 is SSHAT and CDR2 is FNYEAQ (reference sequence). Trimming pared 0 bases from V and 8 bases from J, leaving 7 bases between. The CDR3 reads CASSLALNEKLFF. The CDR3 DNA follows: TGTGCCAGCAGCTTAGCGCTAAACGAAAAACTGTTTTTT.

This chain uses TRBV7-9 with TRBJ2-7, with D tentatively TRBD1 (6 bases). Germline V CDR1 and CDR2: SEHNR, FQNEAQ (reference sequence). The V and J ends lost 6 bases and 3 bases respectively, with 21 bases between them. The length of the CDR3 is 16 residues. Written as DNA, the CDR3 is TGTGCCAGCAGTCAAAACCCTGTAGGGGGAAACTACGAGCAGTACTTC. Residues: CASSQNPVGGNYEQYF.

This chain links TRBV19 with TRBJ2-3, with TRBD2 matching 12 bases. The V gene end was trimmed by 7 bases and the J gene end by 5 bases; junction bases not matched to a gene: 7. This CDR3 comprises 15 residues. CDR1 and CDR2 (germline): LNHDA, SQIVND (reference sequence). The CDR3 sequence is CASTRLAGVVDTQYF. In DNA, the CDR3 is TGTGCCAGTACCAGACTAGCGGGGGTAGTAGATACGCAGTATTTT.

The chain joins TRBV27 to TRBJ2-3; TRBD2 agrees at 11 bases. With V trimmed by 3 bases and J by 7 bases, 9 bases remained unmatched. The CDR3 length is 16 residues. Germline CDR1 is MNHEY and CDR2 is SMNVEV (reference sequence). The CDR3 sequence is CASSFSGGAGSNTQYF. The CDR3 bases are TGTGCCAGCAGTTTTAGCGGGGGGGCCGGATCAAATACGCAGTATTTT.

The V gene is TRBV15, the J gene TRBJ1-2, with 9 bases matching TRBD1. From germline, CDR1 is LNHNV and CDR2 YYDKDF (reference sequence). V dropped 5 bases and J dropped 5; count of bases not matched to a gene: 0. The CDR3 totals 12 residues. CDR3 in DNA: TGTGCCACCAGCGGACAGGGGTATGGCTACACCTTC. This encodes CATSGQGYGYTF.

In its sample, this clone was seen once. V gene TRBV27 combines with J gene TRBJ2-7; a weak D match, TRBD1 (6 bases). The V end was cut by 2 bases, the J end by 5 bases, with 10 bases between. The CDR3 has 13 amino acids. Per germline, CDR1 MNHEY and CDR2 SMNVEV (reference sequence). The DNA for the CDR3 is TGTGCCAGCAGTTTAAACAGGGTTCACGAGCAGTACTTC. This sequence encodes CASSLNRVHEQYF.

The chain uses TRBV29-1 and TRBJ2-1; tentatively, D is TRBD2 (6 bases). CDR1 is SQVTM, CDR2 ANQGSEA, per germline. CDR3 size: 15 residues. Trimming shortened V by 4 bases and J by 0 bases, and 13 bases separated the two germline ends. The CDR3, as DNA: TGCAGCGTTGTGTGGGGGGAAAGCTCCTACAATGAGCAGTTCTTC. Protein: CSVVWGESSYNEQFF.

As DNA, the CDR3 is TGTGCCAGCAGTGAACTGGGGACAGAGCTTAATCAGCCCCAGCATTTT. This codes for CASSELGTELNQPQHF. The rearrangement links TRBV6-1 to TRBJ1-5; 7 bases are shared with TRBD1. Germline V gene sequence: CDR1 MNHNS, CDR2 SASEGT. The CDR3 is made up of 16 amino acids. Trimming cost V 2 bases and J 4 bases; bases outside gene matches: 8.

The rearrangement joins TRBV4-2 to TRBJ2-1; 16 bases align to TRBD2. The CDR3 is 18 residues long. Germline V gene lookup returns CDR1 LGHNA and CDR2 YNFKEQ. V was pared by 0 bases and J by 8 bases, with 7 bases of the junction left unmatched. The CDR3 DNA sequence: TGTGCCAGCAGCCAAGAGGGACTAGCGGGGGGGCCTGGCTATGAGCAGTTCTTC. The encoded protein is CASSQEGLAGGPGYEQFF.

The CDR3 DNA sequence: TGTGCCAGCAGCATTAGACAGGCCTACGAGCAGTACTTC. It translates to CASSIRQAYEQYF. V and J are TRBV11-2 and TRBJ2-7; the D gene is possibly TRBD1 (6 bases). The V gene's germline CDR1 is SGHAT and CDR2 FQNNGV. The CDR3 sequence is 13 residues long. The ends were cut back, 5 bases at V and 2 bases at J, with 10 bases in the middle. Full variable domain (rest looked up from reference TRBV11-2 and TRBJ2-7): EAGVAQSPRYKIIEKRQSVAFWCNPISGHATLYWYQQILGQGPKLLIQFQNNGVVDDSQLPKDRFSAERLKGVDSTLKIQPAKLEDSAVYLCASSIRQAYEQYFGPGTRLTVT.

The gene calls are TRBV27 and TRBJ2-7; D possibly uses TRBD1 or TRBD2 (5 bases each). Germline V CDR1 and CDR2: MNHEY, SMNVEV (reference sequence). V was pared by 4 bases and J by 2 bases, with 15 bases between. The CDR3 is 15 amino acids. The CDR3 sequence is CASSSGLSATYEQYF. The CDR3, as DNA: TGTGCCAGCAGTTCAGGGCTTAGCGCGACCTACGAGCAGTACTTC.

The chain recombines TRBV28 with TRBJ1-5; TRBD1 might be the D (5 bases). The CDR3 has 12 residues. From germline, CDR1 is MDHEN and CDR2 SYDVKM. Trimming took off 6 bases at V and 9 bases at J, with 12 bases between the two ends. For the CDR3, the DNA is TGTGCCAGCAGATATATCGGGGGGCCCCAGCATTTT. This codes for CASRYIGGPQHF.

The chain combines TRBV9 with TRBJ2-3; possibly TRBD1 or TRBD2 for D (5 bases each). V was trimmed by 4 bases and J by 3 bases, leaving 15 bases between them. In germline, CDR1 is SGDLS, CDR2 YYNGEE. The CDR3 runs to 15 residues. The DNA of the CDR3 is TGTGCCAGCAGCCCCCACCAGGGACGGACAGATACGCAGTATTTT. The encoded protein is CASSPHQGRTDTQYF.

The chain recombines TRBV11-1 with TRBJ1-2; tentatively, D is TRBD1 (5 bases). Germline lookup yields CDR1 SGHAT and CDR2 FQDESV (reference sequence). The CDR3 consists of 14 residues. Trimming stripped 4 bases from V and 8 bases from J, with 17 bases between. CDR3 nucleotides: TGTGCCAGCAGCTCCCTCGGGGGGTCGGAAGGCTACACCTTC. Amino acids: CASSSLGGSEGYTF.

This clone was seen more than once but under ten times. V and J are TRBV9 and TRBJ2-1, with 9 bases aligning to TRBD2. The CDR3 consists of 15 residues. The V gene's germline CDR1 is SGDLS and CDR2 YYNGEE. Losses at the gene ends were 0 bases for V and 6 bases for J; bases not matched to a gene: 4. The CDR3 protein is CASSVVGGRANEQFF. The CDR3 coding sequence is TGTGCCAGCAGCGTAGTCGGCGGGAGGGCCAATGAGCAGTTCTTC.